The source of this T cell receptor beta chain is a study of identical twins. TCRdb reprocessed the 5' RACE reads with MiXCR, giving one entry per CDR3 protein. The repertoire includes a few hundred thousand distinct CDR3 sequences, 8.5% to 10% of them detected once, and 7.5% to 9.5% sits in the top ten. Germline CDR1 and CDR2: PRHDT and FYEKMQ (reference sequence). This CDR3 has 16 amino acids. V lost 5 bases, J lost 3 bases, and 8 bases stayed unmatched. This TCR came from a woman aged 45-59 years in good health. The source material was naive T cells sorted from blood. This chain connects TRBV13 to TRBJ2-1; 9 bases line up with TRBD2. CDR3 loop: CASSGRTSEIYNEQFF. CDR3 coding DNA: TGTGCCAGCAGCGGGCGGACTAGCGAGATCTACAATGAGCAGTTCTTC.